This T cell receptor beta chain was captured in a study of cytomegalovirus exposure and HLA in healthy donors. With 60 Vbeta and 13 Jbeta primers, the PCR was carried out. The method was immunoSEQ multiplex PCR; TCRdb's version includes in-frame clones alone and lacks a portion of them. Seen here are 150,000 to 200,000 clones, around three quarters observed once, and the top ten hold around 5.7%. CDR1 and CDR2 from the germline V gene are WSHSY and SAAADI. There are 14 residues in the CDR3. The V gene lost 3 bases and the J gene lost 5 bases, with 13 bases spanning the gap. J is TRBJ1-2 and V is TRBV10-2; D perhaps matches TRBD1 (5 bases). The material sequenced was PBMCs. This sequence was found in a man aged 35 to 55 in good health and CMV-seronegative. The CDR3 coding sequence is TGCGCCAGCAGTGAAGGGACTCTGGGATATGGCTACACCTTC. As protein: CASSEGTLGYGYTF.